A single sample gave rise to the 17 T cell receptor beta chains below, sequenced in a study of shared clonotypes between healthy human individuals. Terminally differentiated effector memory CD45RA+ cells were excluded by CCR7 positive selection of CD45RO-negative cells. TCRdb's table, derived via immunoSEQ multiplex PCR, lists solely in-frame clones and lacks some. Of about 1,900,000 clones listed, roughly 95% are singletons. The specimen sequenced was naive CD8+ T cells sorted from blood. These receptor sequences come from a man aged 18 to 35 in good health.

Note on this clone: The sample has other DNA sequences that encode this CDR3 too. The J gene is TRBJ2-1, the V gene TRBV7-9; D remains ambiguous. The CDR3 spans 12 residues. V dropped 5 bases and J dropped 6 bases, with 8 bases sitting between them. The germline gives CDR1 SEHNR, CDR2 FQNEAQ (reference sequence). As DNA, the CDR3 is TGTGCCAGCAGCCCTCCCGGCAATGAGCAGTTCTTC. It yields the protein CASSPPGNEQFF.

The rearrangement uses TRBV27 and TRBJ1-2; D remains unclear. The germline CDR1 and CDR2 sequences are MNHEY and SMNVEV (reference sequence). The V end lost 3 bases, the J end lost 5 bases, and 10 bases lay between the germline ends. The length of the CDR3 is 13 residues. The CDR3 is CASSFRREYGYTF. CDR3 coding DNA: TGTGCCAGCAGTTTTAGAAGGGAGTATGGCTACACCTTC.

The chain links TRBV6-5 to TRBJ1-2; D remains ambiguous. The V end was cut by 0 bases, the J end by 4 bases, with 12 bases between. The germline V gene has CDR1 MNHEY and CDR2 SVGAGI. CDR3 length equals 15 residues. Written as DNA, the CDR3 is TGTGCCAGCAGTTACTCGTCGCAGACTACCTATGGCTACACCTTC. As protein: CASSYSSQTTYGYTF.

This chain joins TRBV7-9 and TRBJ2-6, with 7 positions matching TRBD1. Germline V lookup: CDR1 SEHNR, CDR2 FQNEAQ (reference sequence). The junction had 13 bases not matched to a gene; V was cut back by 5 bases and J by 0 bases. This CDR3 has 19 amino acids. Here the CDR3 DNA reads TGTGCCAGCAGCCCCCTCCTAGGGACAGAAGACTCTGGGGCCAACGTCCTGACTTTC. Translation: CASSPLLGTEDSGANVLTF.

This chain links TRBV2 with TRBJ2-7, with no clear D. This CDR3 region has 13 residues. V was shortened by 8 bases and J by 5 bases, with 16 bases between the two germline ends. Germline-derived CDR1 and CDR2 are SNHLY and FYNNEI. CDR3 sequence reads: CASVNSARDEQYF. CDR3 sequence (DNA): TGTGCCAGCGTCAACTCCGCCCGGGACGAGCAGTACTTC.

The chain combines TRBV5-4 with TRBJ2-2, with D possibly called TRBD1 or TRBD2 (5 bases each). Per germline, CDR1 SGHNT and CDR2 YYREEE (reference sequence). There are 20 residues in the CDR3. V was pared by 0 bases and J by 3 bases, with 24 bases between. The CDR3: CASSLAFGDAPHRDTGELFF. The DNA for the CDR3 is TGTGCCAGCAGCTTGGCTTTTGGGGACGCACCCCACAGAGACACCGGGGAGCTGTTTTTT.

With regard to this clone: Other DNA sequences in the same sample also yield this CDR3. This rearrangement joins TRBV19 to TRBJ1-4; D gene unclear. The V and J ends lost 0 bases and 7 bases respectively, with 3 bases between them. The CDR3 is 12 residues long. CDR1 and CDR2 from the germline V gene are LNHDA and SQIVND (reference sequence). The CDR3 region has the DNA TGTGCCAGTAGTATAGAGGGTGAAAAACTGTTTTTT. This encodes CASSIEGEKLFF.

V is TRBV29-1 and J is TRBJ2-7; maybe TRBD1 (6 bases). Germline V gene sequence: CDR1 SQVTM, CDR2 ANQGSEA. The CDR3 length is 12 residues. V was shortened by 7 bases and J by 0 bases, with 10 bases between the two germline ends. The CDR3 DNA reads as TGCAGCGGATGGGACAACTCCTACGAGCAGTACTTC. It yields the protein CSGWDNSYEQYF.

The CDR3 DNA is TGTGCCAGCAGTTACCGACAGGGGGCACTGTCACCCCTCCACTTT. Translation gives CASSYRQGALSPLHF. The V and J genes are TRBV28 and TRBJ1-6, with TRBD1 identical over 10 bases. V dropped 4 bases and J dropped 10; count of bases not matched to a gene: 7. Germline V gene data show CDR1 as MDHEN and CDR2 as SYDVKM. The CDR3 consists of 15 residues. The full variable domain, rest sourced from reference TRBV28 and TRBJ1-6, is DVKVTQSSRYLVKRTGEKVFLECVQDMDHENMFWYRQDPGLGLRLIYFSYDVKMKEKGDIPEGYSVSREKKERFSLILESASTNQTSMYLCASSYRQGALSPLHFGNGTRLTVT.

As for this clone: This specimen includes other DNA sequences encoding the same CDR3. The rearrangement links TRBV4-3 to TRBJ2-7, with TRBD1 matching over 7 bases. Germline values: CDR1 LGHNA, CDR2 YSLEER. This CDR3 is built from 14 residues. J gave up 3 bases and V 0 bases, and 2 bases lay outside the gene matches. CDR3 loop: CASSQDRQGYEQYF. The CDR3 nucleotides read TGCGCCAGCAGCCAAGATAGACAGGGCTACGAGCAGTACTTC.

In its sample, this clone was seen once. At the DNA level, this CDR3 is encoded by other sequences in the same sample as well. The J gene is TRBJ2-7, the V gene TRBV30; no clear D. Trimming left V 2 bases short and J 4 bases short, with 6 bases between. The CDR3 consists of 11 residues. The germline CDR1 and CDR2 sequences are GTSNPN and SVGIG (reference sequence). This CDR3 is CAWSPGYEQYF. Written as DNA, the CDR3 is TGTGCCTGGAGTCCCGGTTACGAGCAGTACTTC.

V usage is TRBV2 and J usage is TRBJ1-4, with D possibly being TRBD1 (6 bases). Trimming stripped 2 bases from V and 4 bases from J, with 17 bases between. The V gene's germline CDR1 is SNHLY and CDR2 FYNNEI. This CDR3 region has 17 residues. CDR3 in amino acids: CASSEMAPGEFNEKLFF. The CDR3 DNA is TGTGCCAGCAGTGAAATGGCCCCAGGGGAATTTAATGAAAAACTGTTTTTT.

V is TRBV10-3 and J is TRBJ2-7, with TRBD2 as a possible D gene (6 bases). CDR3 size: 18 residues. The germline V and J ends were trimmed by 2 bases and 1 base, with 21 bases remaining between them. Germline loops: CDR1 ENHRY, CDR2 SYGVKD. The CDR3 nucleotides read TGTGCCATCAGTGAGAGCGGATCTGAGACTAGTAGTTCCTACGAGCAGTACTTC. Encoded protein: CAISESGSETSSSYEQYF.

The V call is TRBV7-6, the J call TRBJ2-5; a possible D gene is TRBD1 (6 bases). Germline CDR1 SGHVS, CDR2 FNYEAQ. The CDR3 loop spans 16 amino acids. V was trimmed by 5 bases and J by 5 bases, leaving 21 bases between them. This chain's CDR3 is CASSTRTAVIGETQYF. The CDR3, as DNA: TGTGCCAGCAGCACTCGGACAGCCGTGATTGGCGAGACCCAGTACTTC.

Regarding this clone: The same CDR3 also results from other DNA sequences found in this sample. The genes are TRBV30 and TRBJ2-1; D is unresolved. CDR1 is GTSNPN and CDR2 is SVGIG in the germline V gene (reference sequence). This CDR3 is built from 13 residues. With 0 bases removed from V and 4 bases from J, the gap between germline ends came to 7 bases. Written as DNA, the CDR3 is TGTGCCTGGAGTGTGGAGACTTACAATGAGCAGTTCTTC. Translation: CAWSVETYNEQFF.

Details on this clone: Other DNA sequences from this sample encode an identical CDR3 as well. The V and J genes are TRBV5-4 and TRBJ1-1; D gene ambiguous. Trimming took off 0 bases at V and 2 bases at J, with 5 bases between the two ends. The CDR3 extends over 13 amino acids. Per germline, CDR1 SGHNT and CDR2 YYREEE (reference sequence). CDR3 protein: CASSLGVNTEAFF. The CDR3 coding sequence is TGTGCCAGCAGCTTGGGGGTTAACACTGAAGCTTTCTTT.

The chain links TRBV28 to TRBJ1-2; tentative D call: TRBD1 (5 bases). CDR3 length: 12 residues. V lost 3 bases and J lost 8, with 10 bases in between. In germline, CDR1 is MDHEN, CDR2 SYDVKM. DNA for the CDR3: TGTGCCAGCAGTTTCGGCGAGGGGGGCTACACCTTC. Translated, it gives CASSFGEGGYTF.